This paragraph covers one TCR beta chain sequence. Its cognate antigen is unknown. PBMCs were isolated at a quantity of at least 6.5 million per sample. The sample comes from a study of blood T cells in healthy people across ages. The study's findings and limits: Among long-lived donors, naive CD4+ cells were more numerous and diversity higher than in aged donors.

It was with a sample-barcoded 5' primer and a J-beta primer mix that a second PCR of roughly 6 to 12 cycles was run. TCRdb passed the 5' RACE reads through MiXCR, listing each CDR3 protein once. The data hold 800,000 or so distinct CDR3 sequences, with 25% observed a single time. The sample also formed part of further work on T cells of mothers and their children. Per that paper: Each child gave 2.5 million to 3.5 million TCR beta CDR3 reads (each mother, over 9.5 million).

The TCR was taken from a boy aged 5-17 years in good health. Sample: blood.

In nucleotides, the CDR3 is TGTGCCAGCAGCGTAGAAGGGTGGGCAGATACGCAGTATTTT. This gives the protein CASSVEGWADTQYF. The chain is built from TRBV9 and TRBJ2-3; no firm D call. Deletions cut 0 bases from V and 4 bases from J, with 9 bases between. Germline CDR1 is SGDLS and CDR2 is YYNGEE. The CDR3 has 14 residues.